Listed below are T cell receptor beta chains from one sample, sequenced in a study of long-term antiretroviral therapy in people with HIV. Produced via immunoSEQ multiplex PCR; TCRdb's table is partial and in-frame only. The sample holds fewer than 45,000 clones, 75% to 90% seen once. The sequenced sample was unsorted PBMCs, obtained 2.2 years after starting antiretroviral therapy. The source of these receptors is a man between 18 and 35 years old with HIV. CDR3s include the opening cysteine and the closing phenylalanine or tryptophan. D genes are given only for firm matches. Clone size is shown for a subset of rows, as once, few, many or a class of expanded clone.

V: TRBV6-1
D: TRBD1
length: 15
size: .
J: TRBJ1-3
DNA: TGTGCCAGCAGTGAAACTAGGGGGCTTGGAAACACCATATATTTT
CDR3: CASSETRGLGNTIYF

V: TRBV18
D: .
length: 15
size: .
J: TRBJ1-1
DNA: TGTGCCAGCTCACCAGGTGAGGCCAGCTACACTGAAGCTTTCTTT
CDR3: CASSPGEASYTEAFF

V: TRBV19
D: .
length: 15
size: .
J: TRBJ2-3
DNA: TGTGCCAGTAGTATCTGGGGACCAAGCACAGATACGCAGTATTTT
CDR3: CASSIWGPSTDTQYF

V: TRBV28
D: .
length: 12
size: .
J: TRBJ2-7
DNA: TGTGCCAGCAACGCGGCCCACTACGAGCAGTACTTC
CDR3: CASNAAHYEQYF

V: TRBV29-1
D: .
length: 18
size: .
J: TRBJ2-3
DNA: TGCAGCGTAAAGACGGGGACGGGAAGTTATCGTGACACAGATACGCAGTATTTT
CDR3: CSVKTGTGSYRDTDTQYF

V: TRBV7-9
D: .
length: 15
size: few
J: TRBJ2-6
DNA: TGTGCCAGCACCTCGGTTTACTCTGGGGCCAACGTCCTGACTTTC
CDR3: CASTSVYSGANVLTF

V: TRBV11-2
D: .
length: 15
size: .
J: TRBJ1-1
DNA: TGTGCCAGCAGCTTAGATCTTGACCGAAACACTGAAGCTTTCTTT
CDR3: CASSLDLDRNTEAFF

V: TRBV30
D: TRBD2
length: 17
size: .
J: TRBJ2-7
DNA: TGTGCCTCCCAGAAGGGGACTAGCGGGAGCCCTACCTACGAGCAGTACTTC
CDR3: CASQKGTSGSPTYEQYF

V: TRBV20-1
D: .
length: 11
size: .
J: TRBJ2-7
DNA: TGCAGTGCTAGACAGTCCTACGAGCAGTACTTC
CDR3: CSARQSYEQYF

V: TRBV19
D: TRBD1
length: 14
size: once
J: TRBJ2-7
DNA: TGTGCCAGTAGTATGCAGGGGGCATTTAGCGAGCAGTACTTC
CDR3: CASSMQGAFSEQYF

V: TRBV4-1
D: TRBD1
length: 16
size: .
J: TRBJ2-1
DNA: TGCGCCAGCAGCCAAGATCCCGCAGGGGGATACAATGAGCAGTTCTTC
CDR3: CASSQDPAGGYNEQFF

V: TRBV4-1
D: .
length: 13
size: .
J: TRBJ1-1
DNA: TGCGCCAGCAGCCCGCAGGGAGGCAATGAAGCTTTCTTT
CDR3: CASSPQGGNEAFF

V: TRBV7-9
D: .
length: 16
size: .
J: TRBJ2-1
DNA: TGTGCCAGCAGCTCTCGGACCACACACTCCTACAATGAGCAGTTCTTC
CDR3: CASSSRTTHSYNEQFF

V: TRBV5-6
D: TRBD1
length: 16
size: .
J: TRBJ2-2
DNA: TGTGCCAGCAGCTCCGGGACAGGGTGGTTCACCGGGGAGCTGTTTTTT
CDR3: CASSSGTGWFTGELFF

V: TRBV2
D: .
length: 16
size: .
J: TRBJ2-6
DNA: TGTGCCAGCAGTGAAGCGGGGGCGTCTGGGGCCAACGTCCTGACTTTC
CDR3: CASSEAGASGANVLTF

V: TRBV11-2
D: .
length: 14
size: .
J: TRBJ2-7
DNA: TGTGCCAGCAGCTTTGGCAGTGTCTCCTACGAGCAGTACTTC
CDR3: CASSFGSVSYEQYF

V: TRBV6-1
D: .
length: 14
size: .
J: TRBJ1-1
DNA: TGTGCCAGCAGGATCAGGGCGGTGAACACTGAAGCTTTCTTT
CDR3: CASRIRAVNTEAFF

V: TRBV7-2
D: .
length: 17
size: .
J: TRBJ2-1
DNA: TGTGCCAGCAGCAAAGGGCAGGGGACGAGGGACTTATGGGGACGGTTCTTC
CDR3: CASSKGQGTRDLWGRFF

V: TRBV29-1
D: TRBD1
length: 13
size: .
J: TRBJ2-2
DNA: TGCAGCGCGACAGGGGCGAACACCGGGGAGCTGTTTTTT
CDR3: CSATGANTGELFF

V: TRBV15
D: .
length: 13
size: .
J: TRBJ2-5
DNA: TGTGCCACCAGCAGTGATCTGGCGGAGACCCAGTACTTC
CDR3: CATSSDLAETQYF

V: TRBV2
D: .
length: 15
size: .
J: TRBJ2-2
DNA: TGTGCCAGCAGATTTTCGGCCCTGGACACCGGGGAGCTGTTTTTT
CDR3: CASRFSALDTGELFF

V: TRBV6-6
D: .
length: 12
size: .
J: TRBJ2-7
DNA: TGTGCCAGCAGCTCGGACCCCTACGAGCAGTACTTC
CDR3: CASSSDPYEQYF

V: TRBV4-1
D: .
length: 12
size: .
J: TRBJ1-4
DNA: TGCGCCAGCAGCCAAGATGAAACAAAACTGTTTTTT
CDR3: CASSQDETKLFF

V: TRBV7-2
D: TRBD2
length: 16
size: .
J: TRBJ2-1
DNA: TGTGCCAGCAGCTTAAGTAGGTCTAGCGGTAGGAATGAGCAGTTCTTC
CDR3: CASSLSRSSGRNEQFF

V: TRBV7-9
D: .
length: 14
size: few
J: TRBJ2-7
DNA: TGTGCCAGCAGCTTCGCCGAGCAGGCCTACGAGCAGTACTTC
CDR3: CASSFAEQAYEQYF

V: TRBV6-1
D: .
length: 12
size: .
J: TRBJ2-7
DNA: TGTGCCAGCGGCCAGCGGTCCTACGAGCAGTACTTC
CDR3: CASGQRSYEQYF

V: TRBV28
D: TRBD1
length: 14
size: .
J: TRBJ1-3
DNA: TGTGCCAGCAGTTGGAGGGGGCTTCGGAACACCATATATTTT
CDR3: CASSWRGLRNTIYF

V: TRBV28
D: TRBD2
length: 15
size: few
J: TRBJ2-7
DNA: TGTGCCAGCAGCCCGTTCGGGACTAGCGGGACTCAGCAGTACTTC
CDR3: CASSPFGTSGTQQYF

V: TRBV7-9
D: TRBD1
length: 15
size: .
J: TRBJ2-7
DNA: TGTGCCAGCAGCTCCATTGGACAGGGGGGATACGAGCAGTACTTC
CDR3: CASSSIGQGGYEQYF

V: TRBV27
D: .
length: 11
size: few
J: TRBJ2-7
DNA: TGTGCCAGCAGTCAAGGGAGCGAGCAGTACTTC
CDR3: CASSQGSEQYF

V: TRBV19
D: TRBD2
length: 14
size: .
J: TRBJ2-1
DNA: TGTGCCAGTAGTATAACGGGGGGTTACAATGAGCAGTTCTTC
CDR3: CASSITGGYNEQFF

V: TRBV5-4
D: TRBD2
length: 17
size: .
J: TRBJ2-7
DNA: TGTGCCAGCAGCCCGGGTGGGCTAGCGGGAGGGCCCCACGAGCAGTACTTC
CDR3: CASSPGGLAGGPHEQYF

V: TRBV7-9
D: .
length: 12
size: .
J: TRBJ2-1
DNA: TGTGCCAGCAGCTTAGCCCGGGATGAGCAGTTCTTC
CDR3: CASSLARDEQFF

V: TRBV7-8
D: TRBD1
length: 14
size: .
J: TRBJ1-1
DNA: TGTGCCAGCAGCCTGGACAGGGGCCACACTGAAGCTTTCTTT
CDR3: CASSLDRGHTEAFF

V: TRBV18
D: TRBD2
length: 16
size: .
J: TRBJ2-2
DNA: TGTGCCAGCTCAACTAGCGGGGGGTTCAACACCGGGGAGCTGTTTTTT
CDR3: CASSTSGGFNTGELFF

V: TRBV27
D: .
length: 13
size: .
J: TRBJ2-7
DNA: TGTGCCAGCAGTTTATCGGCAACCTACGAGCAGTACTTC
CDR3: CASSLSATYEQYF

V: TRBV4-3
D: TRBD2
length: 16
size: .
J: TRBJ2-7
DNA: TGCGCCAGCAGCCAGGCTGGACTAGGAAGGATCAACGAGCAGTACTTC
CDR3: CASSQAGLGRINEQYF

V: TRBV30
D: TRBD1
length: 13
size: .
J: TRBJ1-6
DNA: TGTGCCGGACAGGGCTCCTATAATTCACCCCTCCACTTT
CDR3: CAGQGSYNSPLHF

V: TRBV7-2
D: .
length: 15
size: medium-sized
J: TRBJ1-2
DNA: TGTGCCAGCAGCTTAGGTGGGGCAGGGAGCTATGGCTACACCTTC
CDR3: CASSLGGAGSYGYTF

V: TRBV9
D: .
length: 13
size: .
J: TRBJ2-3
DNA: TGTGCCAGCAGCGTAGTCAGGGGAGGTACGCAGTATTTT
CDR3: CASSVVRGGTQYF

V: TRBV5-1
D: .
length: 14
size: .
J: TRBJ2-5
DNA: TGCGCCAGCAGCTTGGGTTACAACCAAGAGACCCAGTACTTC
CDR3: CASSLGYNQETQYF

V: TRBV2
D: .
length: 16
size: .
J: TRBJ1-4
DNA: TGTGCCAGCAGTCCGACAGCATTAACAACTAATGAAAAACTGTTTTTT
CDR3: CASSPTALTTNEKLFF

V: TRBV30
D: TRBD1
length: 12
size: .
J: TRBJ2-7
DNA: TGTGCCTGTTTGGGACAGGCCCACGAGCAGTACTTC
CDR3: CACLGQAHEQYF

V: TRBV27
D: TRBD1
length: 15
size: .
J: TRBJ2-7
DNA: TGTGCCAGCAGTTCAGCCCCGACAGGGGCAGGCGAGCAGTACTTC
CDR3: CASSSAPTGAGEQYF

V: TRBV5-1
D: .
length: 15
size: once
J: TRBJ2-2
DNA: TGCGCCAGCAGCTGGGACCTATGGGGAACCGGGGAGCTGTTTTTT
CDR3: CASSWDLWGTGELFF

V: TRBV2
D: .
length: 14
size: .
J: TRBJ2-7
DNA: TGTGCCAGCAGTGAGGTGGCGGGGAGGAACGAGCAGTACTTC
CDR3: CASSEVAGRNEQYF

V: TRBV2
D: TRBD2
length: 14
size: .
J: TRBJ2-3
DNA: TGTGCCAGCAGTCTGGGGGGACTAACAGATACGCAGTATTTT
CDR3: CASSLGGLTDTQYF

V: TRBV19
D: TRBD1
length: 14
size: .
J: TRBJ1-1
DNA: TGTGCCAGTAGTCCGGGGACAGTGAACACTGAAGCTTTCTTT
CDR3: CASSPGTVNTEAFF

V: TRBV29-1
D: TRBD1
length: 15
size: .
J: TRBJ1-1
DNA: TGCAGCGTTGAAGAGGGGCAGGGGGCAGGAACTGAAGCTTTCTTT
CDR3: CSVEEGQGAGTEAFF

V: TRBV6-1
D: .
length: 15
size: .
J: TRBJ2-3
DNA: TGTGCCAGCGGGCCCATCCACCGGAGCACAGATACGCAGTATTTT
CDR3: CASGPIHRSTDTQYF